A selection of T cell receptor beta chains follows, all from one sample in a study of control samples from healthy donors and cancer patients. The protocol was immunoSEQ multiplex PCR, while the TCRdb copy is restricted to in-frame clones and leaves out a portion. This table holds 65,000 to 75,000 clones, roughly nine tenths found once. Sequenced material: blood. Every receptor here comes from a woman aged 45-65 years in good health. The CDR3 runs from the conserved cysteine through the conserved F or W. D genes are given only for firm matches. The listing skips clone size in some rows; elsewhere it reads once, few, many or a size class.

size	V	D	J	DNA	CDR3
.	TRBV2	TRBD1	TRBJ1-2	TGTGCCAGCAGAGAGACAGGGGTGATAGACTACACCTTC	CASRETGVIDYTF
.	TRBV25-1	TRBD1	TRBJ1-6	TGTGCCAGCAGTGATTCACAGGGGGATAATTCACCCCTCCACTTT	CASSDSQGDNSPLHF
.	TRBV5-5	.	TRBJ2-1	TGTGCCAGCAGCCGTGGAGGGCTAAATGAGCAGTTCTTC	CASSRGGLNEQFF
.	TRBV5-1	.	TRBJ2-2	TGCGCCAGCAGCCCCACCATGAGAGGGACCGGGGAGCTGTTTTTT	CASSPTMRGTGELFF
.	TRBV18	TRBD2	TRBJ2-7	TGTGCCAGCTCACCCCGGGGAGGGTATGAGCAGTACTTC	CASSPRGGYEQYF
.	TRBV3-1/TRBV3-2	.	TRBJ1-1	TGTGCCAGCAGCGTGAGGAGAGGCTCTGAAGCTTTCTTT	CASSVRRGSEAFF
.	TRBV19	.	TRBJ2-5	TGTGCCAGTAGTACCCAGACCGTAGAGACCCAGTACTTC	CASSTQTVETQYF
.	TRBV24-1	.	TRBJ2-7	TGTGCCACCAGTGATCCTTCAGCCGGCGAGCAGTACTTC	CATSDPSAGEQYF
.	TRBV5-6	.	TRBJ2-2	TGTGCCAGCAGCTCTGCTTCACGGGGGCTAGCTGGCACCGGGGAGCTGTTTTTT	CASSSASRGLAGTGELFF
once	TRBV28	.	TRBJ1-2	TGTGCCAGCAGTGGGAGTATATATGGCTACACCTTC	CASSGSIYGYTF